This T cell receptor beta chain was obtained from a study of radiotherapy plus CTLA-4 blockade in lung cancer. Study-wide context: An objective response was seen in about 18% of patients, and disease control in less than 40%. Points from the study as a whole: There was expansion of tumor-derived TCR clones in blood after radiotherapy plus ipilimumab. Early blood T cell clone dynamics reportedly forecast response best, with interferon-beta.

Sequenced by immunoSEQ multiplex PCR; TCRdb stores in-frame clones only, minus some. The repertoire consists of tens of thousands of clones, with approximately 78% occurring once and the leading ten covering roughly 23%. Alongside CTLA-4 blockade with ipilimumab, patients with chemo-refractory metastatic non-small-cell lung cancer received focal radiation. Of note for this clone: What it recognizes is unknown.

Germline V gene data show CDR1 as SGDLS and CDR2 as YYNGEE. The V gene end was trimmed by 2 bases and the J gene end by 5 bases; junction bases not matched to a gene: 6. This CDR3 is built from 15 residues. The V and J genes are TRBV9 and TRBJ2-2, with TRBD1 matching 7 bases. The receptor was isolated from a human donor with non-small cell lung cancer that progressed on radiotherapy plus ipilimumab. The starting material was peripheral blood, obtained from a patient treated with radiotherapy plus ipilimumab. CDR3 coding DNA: TGTGCCAGCAGCGTTACAGGGGCTAGAACCGGGGAGCTGTTTTTT. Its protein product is CASSVTGARTGELFF.